Following are 15 T cell receptor beta chains from one sample sequenced in a study of CD8+ T cells in alopecia areata. The sequencing template was cDNA reverse transcribed from extracted RNA. Profiled with immunoSEQ multiplex PCR; TCRdb holds only in-frame clones, not every one. The table includes about 190,000 clones, about three fifths detected once. Specified treatment: oral pan-JAK inhibitor, 5-10 mg twice daily. This sample comprised CD4+ T cells sorted from blood, obtained at week 4, from a patient treated with tofacitinib. The receptor source for this set is a human donor with alopecia areata.

V usage is TRBV7-8 and J usage is TRBJ1-5; no clear D. This CDR3 is built from 13 residues. Germline loops: CDR1 SGHVS, CDR2 FQNEAQ. V was pared by 1 base and J by 5 bases, with 6 bases between. The CDR3: CASSLGGYQPQHF. The CDR3 DNA sequence: TGTGCCAGCAGCTTAGGGGGTTATCAGCCCCAGCATTTT.

The CDR3 here is CASSTTGTEYNEQFF. CDR3 in DNA: TGTGCCAGCAGCACAACCGGGACGGAATACAATGAGCAGTTCTTC. The chain couples TRBV5-6 to TRBJ2-1; tentatively, D is TRBD1 or TRBD2 (5 bases each). CDR1 is SGHDT, CDR2 YYEEEE, per germline. Trimming left V 4 bases short and J 4 bases short, with 15 bases between. There are 15 residues in the CDR3. Variable domain in full (rest from reference TRBV5-6 and TRBJ2-1): DAGVTQSPTHLIKTRGQQVTLRCSPKSGHDTVSWYQQALGQGPQFIFQYYEEEERQRGNFPDRFSGHQFPNYSSELNVNALLLGDSALYLCASSTTGTEYNEQFFGPGTRLTVL.

The chain uses TRBV23-1 and TRBJ1-1; D possibly corresponds to TRBD1 (6 bases). TRBV23-1 carries the ORF label, with uncertain function. Trimming removed 3 bases from V and 5 bases from J, with 10 bases in between. The CDR3 is 13 residues long. The CDR3 DNA reads as TGCGCCAGCAGTCAGGGGGCCGGGACTGAAGCTTTCTTT. Translating it yields CASSQGAGTEAFF.

This chain connects TRBV7-2 to TRBJ2-3; D gene unclear. The CDR3 totals 13 residues. Trimming took 4 bases from V and 2 from J, leaving 7 bases between them. From germline, CDR1 is SGHTA and CDR2 FQGNSA. The CDR3 region has the DNA TGTGCCAGCAGCTCACCGAACACAGATACGCAGTATTTT. It specifies CASSSPNTDTQYF.

This clone was counted a few times. V is TRBV27 and J is TRBJ1-6, with D perhaps matching TRBD1 (5 bases). Germline CDR1 reads MNHEY; CDR2 reads SMNVEV (reference sequence). With 5 bases removed from V and 4 bases from J, the gap between germline ends came to 9 bases. This CDR3 contains 14 residues. For the CDR3, the DNA is TGTGCCAGCAGTCTCCGACAGTATAATTCACCCCTCCACTTT. Amino acids: CASSLRQYNSPLHF.

V gene TRBV7-8 combines with J gene TRBJ2-1, with TRBD1 identical over 9 bases. The junction had 6 bases not matched to a gene; V was cut back by 8 bases and J by 10 bases. The V gene's germline CDR1 is SGHVS and CDR2 FQNEAQ. The CDR3 length is 12 residues. This CDR3 is CASGTGGREQFF. For the CDR3, the DNA is TGTGCCAGCGGCACAGGGGGCCGGGAGCAGTTCTTC.

The chain recombines TRBV7-2 with TRBJ1-1, with D unclear. The ends were cut back, 3 bases at V and 1 base at J, with 9 bases in the middle. Germline V gene data show CDR1 as SGHTA and CDR2 as FQGNSA. The CDR3 is made up of 14 amino acids. For the CDR3, the DNA is TGTGCCAGCAGCTTTGGACCCCCGAACACTGAAGCTTTCTTT. Translation: CASSFGPPNTEAFF.

The chain is built from TRBV6-5 and TRBJ1-2; D unresolved. Trimming removed 0 bases from V and 7 bases from J, with 12 bases in between. Germline CDR1 MNHEY, CDR2 SVGAGI. There are 14 residues in the CDR3. The DNA for the CDR3 is TGTGCCAGCAGTTACTCGATCGGGTCTGGTGGCTACACCTTC. Protein sequence: CASSYSIGSGGYTF.

This clone appeared a few times. The chain carries TRBV5-6 and TRBJ2-3; the D is unclear. Trimming took off 5 bases at V and 4 bases at J, with 11 bases between the two ends. The germline CDR1 and CDR2 sequences are SGHDT and YYEEEE. The CDR3 covers 13 residues. In nucleotides, the CDR3 is TGTGCCAGCAGGCCCTGGGGTGCAGATACGCAGTATTTT. As protein: CASRPWGADTQYF.

The V gene is TRBV30, the J gene TRBJ1-4, with 8 bases matching TRBD1. The V and J ends lost 5 bases and 5 bases, in that order; junction bases with no gene match: 10. CDR3 size: 15 residues. Germline lookup yields CDR1 GTSNPN and CDR2 SVGIG (reference sequence). The CDR3: CAWGARDRKNEKLFF. CDR3 DNA sequence: TGTGCCTGGGGGGCGCGGGACAGGAAGAATGAAAAACTGTTTTTT.

V is TRBV29-1 and J is TRBJ2-1; 7 nucleotides align to TRBD1. Germline CDR1 reads SQVTM; CDR2 reads ANQGSEA. V shed 4 bases, J shed 5 bases, and the junction held 2 bases outside the gene matches. This CDR3 has 12 residues. This chain's CDR3 is CSVAGQHNEQFF. CDR3 coding DNA: TGCAGCGTTGCGGGACAGCACAATGAGCAGTTCTTC.

The genes are TRBV27 and TRBJ1-2; 8 bases line up with TRBD1. Germline V gene sequence: CDR1 MNHEY, CDR2 SMNVEV (reference sequence). This CDR3 contains 12 residues. Trimming at V came to 5 bases and at J to 8 bases, leaving 4 bases not matched to a gene. The CDR3: CASSQTGGGYTF. As DNA, the CDR3 is TGTGCCAGCAGTCAAACAGGGGGAGGCTACACCTTC.

The chain joins TRBV4-2 to TRBJ2-3; 12 nucleotides match TRBD2. The CDR3 extends over 18 amino acids. In germline, CDR1 is LGHNA, CDR2 YNFKEQ. The V and J ends lost 1 base and 0 bases, in that order; junction bases with no gene match: 5. The CDR3 DNA sequence: TGTGCCAGCAGCCAAGGACGACTAGCGGGGGTGAGCACAGATACGCAGTATTTT. Translating it yields CASSQGRLAGVSTDTQYF.

The rearrangement links TRBV30 to TRBJ1-1; D is undetermined. Between the trimmed V and J ends, which lost 3 bases and 3 bases, there was a span of 14 bases. Germline loops: CDR1 GTSNPN, CDR2 SVGIG (reference sequence). This CDR3 comprises 14 residues. The CDR3 protein is CAWSRLGLDTEAFF. CDR3 bases: TGTGCCTGGAGCCGATTAGGGTTGGACACTGAAGCTTTCTTT.

This clone was seen a single time. The J gene is TRBJ1-1, the V gene TRBV7-8; D perhaps matches TRBD1 (5 bases). This CDR3 is built from 16 residues. V lost 5 bases and J 2 bases, leaving 18 bases between the germline ends. Germline lookup yields CDR1 SGHVS and CDR2 FQNEAQ. CDR3 region: CASSPRWGRVNTEAFF. The CDR3 region has the DNA TGTGCCAGCAGCCCCCGCTGGGGCAGGGTAAACACTGAAGCTTTCTTT.